Sequencing of this T cell receptor beta chain was carried out in a study of T cell repertoires in cytomegalovirus infection. The CDR3 consists of 14 residues. The germline gives CDR1 DFQATT, CDR2 SNEGSKA (reference sequence). Trimming removed 5 bases from V and 0 bases from J, with 12 bases in between. TCRdb called the reads again in MiXCR, with one record for every CDR3 protein. The sample yields about 120,000 distinct CDR3 sequences, about a tenth seen once. This clonotype was seen a handful of times. No antigen is known for it. Material: PBMCs, sequenced either directly or after in vitro stimulation (not recorded which). The chain recombines TRBV20-1 with TRBJ2-3; D is uncertain. This clonotype was obtained from a human donor in good health (CMV status not recorded). Some clones in this sample may be carry-over from other donors' samples. As DNA, the CDR3 is TGCAGTGCTCCGGGCCGCGCTAGCACAGATACGCAGTATTTT. Translation gives CSAPGRASTDTQYF.